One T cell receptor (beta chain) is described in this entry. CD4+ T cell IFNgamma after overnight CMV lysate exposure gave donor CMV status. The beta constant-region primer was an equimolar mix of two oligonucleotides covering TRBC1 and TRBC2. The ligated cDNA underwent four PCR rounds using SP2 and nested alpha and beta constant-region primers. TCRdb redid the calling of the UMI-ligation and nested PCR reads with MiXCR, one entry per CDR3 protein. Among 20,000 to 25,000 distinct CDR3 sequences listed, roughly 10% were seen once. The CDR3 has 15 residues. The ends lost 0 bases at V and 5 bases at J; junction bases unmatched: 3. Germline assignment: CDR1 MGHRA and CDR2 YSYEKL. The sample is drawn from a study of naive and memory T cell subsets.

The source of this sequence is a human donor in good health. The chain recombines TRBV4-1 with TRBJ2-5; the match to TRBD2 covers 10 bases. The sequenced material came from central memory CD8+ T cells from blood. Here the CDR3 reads CASSQDLSGGETQYF. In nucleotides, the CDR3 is TGCGCCAGCAGCCAAGATCTTAGCGGGGGGGAGACCCAGTACTTC.